This T cell receptor beta chain was profiled in a study of cytomegalovirus exposure and HLA in healthy donors. Per the germline V gene, CDR1 is LGHNA and CDR2 is YNFKEQ. The CDR3 length is 15 residues. Use of 60 Vbeta and 13 Jbeta primers characterized the PCR. Data came from immunoSEQ multiplex PCR; TCRdb stores just in-frame clones and leaves some out. The specimen's table records 70,000 or so clones. This chain uses TRBV4-2 with TRBJ2-5; D ambiguous. The tail of the sequence fits TRBJ2-7 better, so the J call may be wrong. The TCR originated in a boy aged 10-17 years in good health and CMV-seronegative. The specimen was PBMCs. The CDR3 region is CASSLGQTPSYEQYF. The CDR3 DNA reads TGTGCCAGCAGCCTTGGGCAGACACCCTCCTACGAGCAGTACTTC.